The 24 T cell receptor beta chains listed next were all sequenced from one sample in a study of graft-versus-host responses after intestinal transplantation. Sequenced by immunoSEQ multiplex PCR; TCRdb stores in-frame clones only, minus some. The profile shows some 70,000 clones, more than 90% of them singletons. This material consisted of bone marrow, taken 734 days after intestinal transplantation. All receptors derive from a human patient who received an intestinal transplant, so some T cells may come from the graft donor.

The chain links TRBV5-4 to TRBJ2-1, with D unclear. CDR1 SGHNT and CDR2 YYREEE come from the germline V gene (reference sequence). The CDR3 has 15 residues. V shed 4 bases and J shed 0 bases, with 11 bases lying between them. As DNA, the CDR3 is TGTGCCAGCAGCCTCGACTGGCGCTCCTACAATGAGCAGTTCTTC. It is translated as CASSLDWRSYNEQFF.

The sample holds one count of this clone. The rearrangement uses TRBV7-2 and TRBJ1-1, with TRBD1 identical over 9 bases. The length of the CDR3 is 13 residues. V shed 2 bases and J 10 bases; nucleotides not matched to a gene: 5. Germline CDR1 SGHTA, CDR2 FQGNSA. The CDR3 nucleotides are TGTGCCAGCAGCTTATCGTCGGACAGGGGAGCTTTCTTT. Protein product: CASSLSSDRGAFF. Combining the CDR3 with reference TRBV7-2 and TRBJ1-1 gives the whole variable domain GAGVSQSPSNKVTEKGKDVELRCDPISGHTALYWYRQSLGQGLEFLIYFQGNSAPDKSGLPSDRFSAERTGGSVSTLTIQRTQQEDSAVYLCASSLSSDRGAFFGQGTRLTVV.

The gene calls are TRBV9 and TRBJ1-2, with D unresolved. V gave up 4 bases and J gave up 8 bases, with 18 bases separating them. Looked up from germline, CDR1 is SGDLS and CDR2 is YYNGEE. The CDR3 is made up of 14 amino acids. Here the CDR3 DNA reads TGTGCCAGCAGCCAGGTGGTTTCTTCCGGGGGCTACACCTTC. Translating it yields CASSQVVSSGGYTF.

V gene TRBV18 combines with J gene TRBJ1-1; no clear D. Trimming pared 2 bases from V and 0 bases from J, leaving 4 bases between. Germline values: CDR1 KGHSH, CDR2 LQKENI. This CDR3 spans 13 amino acids. The CDR3, as DNA: TGTGCCAGCTCACCAGGATTGAACACTGAAGCTTTCTTT. It specifies CASSPGLNTEAFF.

The chain couples TRBV27 to TRBJ2-7; TRBD1 agrees at 9 bases. Trimming at V came to 4 bases and at J to 7 bases, leaving 5 bases not matched to a gene. Germline V lookup: CDR1 MNHEY, CDR2 SMNVEV (reference sequence). The CDR3 totals 13 residues. The CDR3 sequence: CASSSDRGREQYF. CDR3 nucleotide sequence: TGTGCCAGCAGTTCGGACAGGGGAAGGGAGCAGTACTTC.

The chain links TRBV5-5 to TRBJ1-5; perhaps TRBD1 as D (5 bases). This CDR3 contains 14 residues. Germline CDR1 and CDR2: SGHKS and YYEKEE (reference sequence). The V end lost 4 bases, the J end lost 6 bases, and 14 bases lay between the germline ends. The CDR3 reads CASSPIGEGQPQHF. The DNA for the CDR3 is TGTGCCAGCAGCCCGATAGGGGAAGGTCAGCCCCAGCATTTT.

This clone has a handful of counts. This chain uses TRBV5-1 with TRBJ2-7; 9 nucleotides agree with TRBD2. The CDR3 sequence is 12 residues long. The germline gives CDR1 SGHRS, CDR2 YFSETQ. Trimming cost V 6 bases and J 6 bases; bases outside gene matches: 4. CDR3 sequence reads: CASKAGGPEQYF. The CDR3 DNA sequence: TGCGCCAGCAAAGCGGGAGGTCCCGAGCAGTACTTC.

The rearrangement uses TRBV2 and TRBJ2-7; 7 nucleotides align to TRBD1. This CDR3 spans 12 amino acids. Unmatched junction bases numbered 0, after V lost 6 bases and J lost 1 base. The germline V gene encodes CDR1 SNHLY and CDR2 FYNNEI. CDR3 coding DNA: TGTGCCAGCAGGACAGGGTCCTACGAGCAGTACTTC. Translating gives CASRTGSYEQYF.

This chain connects TRBV5-6 to TRBJ2-5; 7 nucleotides align to TRBD2. After removal of 5 bases from V and 5 bases from J, the junction contained 12 bases not matched to a gene. The CDR3 sequence is 15 residues long. Germline values: CDR1 SGHDT, CDR2 YYEEEE. CDR3 amino acids: CASSQPWGGEETQYF. The CDR3 DNA is TGTGCCAGCAGTCAACCCTGGGGGGGTGAGGAGACCCAGTACTTC.

This chain joins TRBV4-1 and TRBJ2-1, with 12 bases aligning to TRBD2. V dropped 4 bases and J dropped 8; count of bases not matched to a gene: 12. Germline lookup yields CDR1 MGHRA and CDR2 YSYEKL. The CDR3 length is 17 residues. The CDR3 DNA reads as TGCGCCAGCAGCCTTCTAGCGGGAGGGCCGTCCCTGGATGAGCAGTTCTTC. Translated: CASSLLAGGPSLDEQFF.

The V and J genes are TRBV27 and TRBJ2-7; D gene ambiguous. Trimming removed 8 bases at V and 5 bases at J, with 16 bases between. CDR3 length: 13 amino acids. CDR1 and CDR2 from the germline V gene are MNHEY and SMNVEV (reference sequence). The CDR3 is CASSKDPPHEQYF. As DNA, the CDR3 is TGTGCCAGCTCAAAGGACCCCCCCCACGAGCAGTACTTC.

The chain uses TRBV6-5 and TRBJ2-7; 9 bases are shared with TRBD1. The CDR3 loop spans 16 amino acids. V lost 2 bases, J lost 4 bases, and 9 bases stayed unmatched. Germline CDR1 MNHEY, CDR2 SVGAGI. The CDR3 DNA follows: TGTGCCAGCAGTTACAGGACAGGGGTAACGATGTACGAGCAGTACTTC. This sequence encodes CASSYRTGVTMYEQYF.

This chain's CDR3 is CASTVQGGNQPQHF. CDR3 nucleotides: TGTGCCAGTACGGTACAGGGAGGCAATCAGCCCCAGCATTTT. The chain joins TRBV19 to TRBJ1-5, with D perhaps TRBD1 (6 bases). With 7 bases removed from V and 2 bases from J, the gap between germline ends came to 12 bases. CDR3 length equals 14 residues. Germline V gives CDR1 LNHDA, CDR2 SQIVND (reference sequence).

The chain combines TRBV4-1 with TRBJ2-6, with 10 positions matching TRBD1. Per the germline V gene, CDR1 is MGHRA and CDR2 is YSYEKL. The CDR3 runs to 22 residues. V trimming: 2 bases; J trimming: 0 bases; junction bases outside the gene matches: 16. The CDR3 loop reads CASSQYPGQGFSRSSGANVLTF. In DNA, the CDR3 is TGCGCCAGCAGCCAATACCCGGGACAGGGGTTCTCTCGGTCCTCTGGGGCCAACGTCCTGACTTTC.

The chain recombines TRBV27 with TRBJ2-1, with 8 bases that match TRBD2. Germline loops: CDR1 MNHEY, CDR2 SMNVEV (reference sequence). After removal of 2 bases from V and 7 bases from J, the junction contained 1 base not matched to a gene. The CDR3 has 13 amino acids. CDR3 DNA: TGTGCCAGCAGTTTACGGGAGGGGAATGAGCAGTTCTTC. Translating it yields CASSLREGNEQFF.

The chain recombines TRBV27 with TRBJ1-1; perhaps TRBD1 as D (6 bases). The CDR3 sequence is 14 residues long. Trimming took 7 bases from V and 1 from J, leaving 13 bases between them. CDR1 and CDR2 (germline): MNHEY, SMNVEV (reference sequence). The chain's CDR3 is CASIPAGQNTEAFF. The CDR3, as DNA: TGTGCCAGCATCCCGGCGGGACAGAACACTGAAGCTTTCTTT.

The chain is built from TRBV9 and TRBJ1-2; TRBD1 agrees at 7 bases. With V trimmed by 3 bases and J by 6 bases, 11 bases remained unmatched. The CDR3 is 15 residues long. CDR1 SGDLS and CDR2 YYNGEE come from the germline V gene. CDR3 loop: CASSATSGGMNGYTF. As DNA, the CDR3 is TGTGCCAGCAGCGCCACTTCAGGGGGGATGAATGGCTACACCTTC.

This rearrangement joins TRBV7-6 to TRBJ2-3, with 9 bases aligning to TRBD1. The CDR3 is 20 residues long. Germline V gene data show CDR1 as SGHVS and CDR2 as FNYEAQ. V lost 0 bases and J lost 0; bases outside the gene matches: 13. CDR3 in amino acids: CASSLAPGQGVLRSTDTQYF. DNA for the CDR3: TGTGCCAGCAGCTTAGCCCCGGGACAGGGAGTACTAAGGAGCACAGATACGCAGTATTTT.

This chain joins TRBV7-6 and TRBJ1-2, with 8 positions matching TRBD1. This CDR3 has 17 residues. Germline CDR1 and CDR2: SGHVS and FNYEAQ. With V trimmed by 6 bases and J by 7 bases, 19 bases remained unmatched. CDR3 in amino acids: CASRTDLDQGATRGYTF. DNA of the CDR3: TGTGCCAGCAGAACCGATCTCGACCAGGGGGCCACCCGTGGCTACACCTTC. Variable domain in full (rest from reference TRBV7-6 and TRBJ1-2): GAGVSQSPRYKVTKRGQDVALRCDPISGHVSLYWYRQALGQGPEFLTYFNYEAQQDKSGLPNDRFSAERPEGSISTLTIQRTEQRDSAMYRCASRTDLDQGATRGYTFGSGTRLTVV.

The CDR3 here is CASRLGIYSYEQYF. Written as DNA, the CDR3 is TGTGCCAGCAGACTGGGGATCTACTCCTACGAGCAGTACTTC. The J gene is TRBJ2-7, the V gene TRBV6-5; D is unresolved. Deletions cut 6 bases from V and 0 bases from J, with 12 bases between. The germline gives CDR1 MNHEY, CDR2 SVGAGI. This CDR3 has 14 residues.

This clone was seen just once. CDR3 in DNA: TGTGCCAGTACCCGACTAGCGGGAGGCTCAGATACGCAGTATTTT. This encodes CASTRLAGGSDTQYF. This chain connects TRBV19 to TRBJ2-3; 13 nucleotides line up with TRBD2. With V trimmed by 7 bases and J by 4 bases, 5 bases remained unmatched. The CDR3 loop spans 15 amino acids. Germline V gene sequence: CDR1 LNHDA, CDR2 SQIVND (reference sequence).

The rearrangement links TRBV28 to TRBJ1-2, with 9 bases aligning to TRBD1. From germline, CDR1 is MDHEN and CDR2 SYDVKM. The CDR3 has 16 amino acids. V shed 5 bases, J shed 5 bases, and the junction held 12 bases outside the gene matches. The CDR3 DNA sequence: TGTGCCAGCAGTCCCAACAGGGGGCAACCCCTTTATGGCTACACCTTC. This gives the protein CASSPNRGQPLYGYTF.

This chain connects TRBV6-6 to TRBJ2-7, with TRBD2 as a possible D gene (5 bases). The ends were cut back, 4 bases at V and 6 bases at J, with 10 bases in the middle. Germline V gene sequence: CDR1 MNHNY, CDR2 SVGAGI (reference sequence). The CDR3 consists of 12 residues. CDR3 in DNA: TGTGCCAGCAGTTTCGGCAGCGGCGAGCAGTACTTC. This sequence encodes CASSFGSGEQYF.

This chain connects TRBV18 to TRBJ2-3; no definite D call. The CDR3 consists of 15 residues. The germline V gene encodes CDR1 KGHSH and CDR2 LQKENI. Trimming cost V 4 bases and J 6 bases, with 17 bases left between them. CDR3 region: CASSRPRAGLDTQYF. The DNA for the CDR3 is TGTGCCAGCTCACGGCCCCGCGCCGGGTTGGATACGCAGTATTTT.